The clone carrying this T cell receptor beta chain was observed a handful of times. Time point noted: before trial treatment. Donors were dosed with nivolumab and ipilimumab; they also received aspirin, low-dose cyclophosphamide and low-dose radiotherapy. First-strand cDNA relied on TRAV- and TRBV-specific primers spanning alpha and beta chains. Both a constant-region primer and a V-primer adapter served to amplify TCRs across roughly 21 PCR cycles. In vitro transcription was used to amplify the isolated mRNA. TCRdb re-called the reads with MiXCR, one entry per CDR3 protein. The sample records around 69,000 distinct CDR3 sequences, around 30% being singletons. These data originate in a study of low-dose radiotherapy and immunotherapy resistance in tumors. Across the study: Treatment of Cohort 1 consisted of 0.5 Gy per fraction every 2 weeks, adding up to 6.5 Gy. Intravenous cyclophosphamide 200 mg/m2 was given every two weeks, one day before radiation and immunotherapy.

Losses at the gene ends were 3 bases for V and 7 bases for J; bases not matched to a gene: 6. The CDR3 extends over 14 amino acids. Germline V CDR1 and CDR2: ENHRY, SYGVKD. Here the sequenced sample was PBMCs, taken before treatment. The sequence was collected from a female donor with ovarian cancer. The rearrangement links TRBV10-3 to TRBJ2-3, with 8 bases lining up with TRBD1. In DNA, the CDR3 is TGTGCCATCAGTGAAGACAGGGGAGCAAATACGCAGTATTTT. As protein: CAISEDRGANTQYF.